This T cell receptor beta chain was captured in a study of T cells after yellow fever vaccination. TCRdb reprocessed the 5' RACE reads with MiXCR, giving one entry per CDR3 protein. The sample yields 150,000 or so distinct CDR3 sequences, approximately 6.6% seen once. This clonotype was picked up many times. After removal of 5 bases from V and 2 bases from J, the junction contained 8 bases not matched to a gene. Germline CDR1 MDHEN, CDR2 SYDVKM. This CDR3 is built from 15 residues. The starting material was CD4+ T cells sorted from PBMCs, obtained 10 days after the yellow fever booster vaccination. This receptor was identified in a man aged 25 to 40 who received the YFV17D yellow fever vaccine. The chain is built from TRBV28 and TRBJ2-5; TRBD2 matches at 7 bases. CDR3 in DNA: TGTGCCAGCAGTCCTAGCGGCAAGACTCAAGAGACCCAGTACTTC. It translates to CASSPSGKTQETQYF.